These 14 T cell receptor beta chains were sequenced from one sample in a study of Graves' ophthalmopathy and Graves' hyperthyroidism. RNA transcripts were the source from which TCR beta CDR3 regions were amplified. HTBI primers were employed in first-round RT-PCR, then a second-round multiplex PCR followed. One entry per CDR3 protein, called by TCRdb with MiXCR from the multiplex PCR reads. The repertoire holds 500,000 to 700,000 distinct CDR3 sequences, under 45% seen once, with about 4.2% in the top ten. The specimen sequenced was peripheral blood or thyroid tissue (not recorded which). The source of these receptors is an adult man with Graves' hyperthyroidism.

The gene calls are TRBV7-8 and TRBJ1-4, with 8 nucleotides matching TRBD1. The CDR3 is 15 residues long. CDR1 and CDR2 from the germline V gene are SGHVS and FQNEAQ. The trim removed 5 bases at V and 6 bases at J, leaving 8 bases unmatched. The CDR3 coding sequence is TGTGCCAGCAGCCAAGACAGGGGTCTTTATGAAAAACTGTTTTTT. Protein sequence: CASSQDRGLYEKLFF.

This chain connects TRBV7-9 to TRBJ1-5; weak D call: TRBD1 (5 bases). CDR1 and CDR2 from the germline V gene are SEHNR and FQNEAQ (reference sequence). The ends were cut back, 1 base at V and 11 bases at J, with 15 bases in the middle. The CDR3 has 14 amino acids. CDR3 amino acids: CASSLVAGRETQHF. DNA of the CDR3: TGTGCCAGCAGCTTAGTGGCAGGGCGTGAGACCCAGCATTTT.

This clonotype showed up just a few times. V and J are TRBV24-1 and TRBJ2-3; 9 bases map to TRBD1. The CDR3 extends over 16 amino acids. Per germline, CDR1 KGHDR and CDR2 SFDVKD. The V gene end was trimmed by 3 bases and the J gene end by 3 bases; junction bases not matched to a gene: 6. The CDR3 DNA follows: TGTGCCACCAGTGATCCTAGGACAGGGGAGACAGATACGCAGTATTTT. Its protein product is CATSDPRTGETDTQYF.

About this clonotype itself: As the CDR3 is not closed by the conserved phenylalanine or tryptophan, this likely results from a read error. Because the CDR3's place on the DNA is in doubt, the DNA is left out and the CDR3 is given as listed by TCRdb. The chain couples TRBV7-6 to TRBJ2-7; TRBD2 is the table's D call, not checked against the DNA. The CDR3 is 11 amino acids in total, end residues counted. Germline V gene lookup returns CDR1 SGHVS and CDR2 FNYEAQ. CDR3 protein: CASSLGTSGYT.

Regarding this clonotype: The junction differs from germline at one of its ends, possibly a read error. The gene calls are TRBV25-1 and TRBJ2-2; tentatively, D is TRBD1 (6 bases). CDR3 length: 15 amino acids. Germline V lookup: CDR1 MGHDK, CDR2 SYGVNS. The CDR3: CASSEVAGDTGEPFF. In DNA form, the CDR3 reads TGTGCCAGCAGTGAAGTGGCAGGGGACACCGGGGAGCCGTTTTTT.

The chain joins TRBV28 to TRBJ2-7; TRBD1 is a possible D gene (6 bases). Trimming stripped 6 bases from V and 0 bases from J, with 21 bases between. The CDR3 length is 17 residues. Looked up from germline, CDR1 is MDHEN and CDR2 is SYDVKM. The DNA for the CDR3 is TGTGCCAGCAGCCCTAGTGGGACGACAGGCTACTCCTACGAGCAGTACTTC. This codes for CASSPSGTTGYSYEQYF.

J is TRBJ2-2 and V is TRBV7-9; 13 positions match TRBD2. V lost 0 bases to trimming and J lost 4 bases; unmatched junction nucleotides: 2. The germline gives CDR1 SEHNR, CDR2 FQNEAQ (reference sequence). This CDR3 has 17 residues. CDR3 nucleotides: TGTGCCAGCAGCTTAGCCGGGACTAGCGGGATCACCGGGGAGCTGTTTTTT. It codes for CASSLAGTSGITGELFF.

The J gene is TRBJ2-2, the V gene TRBV5-6; TRBD1 aligns across 7 bases. V dropped 4 bases and J dropped 1; count of bases not matched to a gene: 10. Germline V gene lookup returns CDR1 SGHDT and CDR2 YYEEEE. The CDR3 spans 17 residues. CDR3 sequence (DNA): TGTGCCAGCAGCAGCGGCCAGACAGGGCTGAACACCGGGGAGCTGTTTTTT. The encoded protein is CASSSGQTGLNTGELFF.

This clonotype occurred many times. This sequence joins TRBV20-1 and TRBJ2-7; TRBD1 might be the D (6 bases). CDR1 and CDR2 from the germline V gene are DFQATT and SNEGSKA (reference sequence). This CDR3 spans 15 amino acids. V lost 0 bases and J 6 bases, leaving 18 bases between the germline ends. DNA of the CDR3: TGCAGTGCTAGAGATGGTGGGCAGGGGAGAGTCGAGCAGTACTTC. Its translation: CSARDGGQGRVEQYF.

At least ten counts were recorded for this clonotype. This sequence joins TRBV6-5 and TRBJ1-6, with TRBD1 identical over 10 bases. The junction had 3 bases not matched to a gene; V was cut back by 2 bases and J by 8 bases. CDR3 length: 15 amino acids. In germline, CDR1 is MNHEY, CDR2 SVGAGI. The CDR3 nucleotides read TGTGCCAGCAGTTACGGTGGGACAGGGGATTCACCCCTCCACTTT. Protein product: CASSYGGTGDSPLHF.

This clonotype was observed at least ten times. The rearrangement uses TRBV6-5 and TRBJ1-2; the match to TRBD1 covers 10 bases. This CDR3 has 15 amino acids. V lost 6 bases, J lost 8 bases, and 12 bases stayed unmatched. The germline V gene encodes CDR1 MNHEY and CDR2 SVGAGI. CDR3 amino acids: CASRTTGGGGYGYTF. Written as DNA, the CDR3 is TGTGCCAGCAGAACGACAGGGGGCGGCGGGTACGGCTACACCTTC.

This clonotype was seen a handful of times. The chain combines TRBV6-1 with TRBJ1-2, with TRBD1 matching over 12 bases. V shed 3 bases, J shed 6 bases, and the junction held 8 bases outside the gene matches. The CDR3 runs 16 residues. In germline, CDR1 is MNHNS, CDR2 SASEGT. The CDR3 loop is CASSESGQGAWNGYTF. The CDR3 nucleotides are TGTGCCAGCAGTGAGTCGGGACAGGGGGCGTGGAATGGCTACACCTTC.

The rearrangement uses TRBV2 and TRBJ1-2, with 8 bases lining up with TRBD1. Trimming at V came to 7 bases and at J to 4 bases, leaving 5 bases not matched to a gene. CDR1 and CDR2 (germline): SNHLY, FYNNEI. This CDR3 region has 13 residues. CDR3 sequence reads: CASKRTGSYGYTF. For the CDR3, the DNA is TGTGCCAGCAAAAGGACAGGGTCCTATGGCTACACCTTC.

The chain is built from TRBV12-3 or TRBV12-4 and TRBJ2-7, with 9 bases lining up with TRBD2. J lost 3 bases, V lost 1 base, and 7 bases had no gene match. The CDR3 contains 16 residues. In DNA form, the CDR3 reads TGTGCCAGCAGTTTAGTAGGCGGGAGGGCCCTCTACGAGCAGTACTTC. Encoded protein: CASSLVGGRALYEQYF.